The present entry profiles one TCR beta chain with its context. This clonotype turned up a few times. Its antigen specificity is not known. Per-base quality was not reported, and no clone a single base away is much larger than it. V and J are trimmed by 6 bases and 3 bases, and the gene matches miss 11 bases of the junction. There are 16 amino acids in the CDR3, from cysteine to phenylalanine inclusive. Only CDR3 DNA is held: 48 bases, read in frame from base 1. From the germline V gene, CDR1 is MNHNS and CDR2 is SASEGT. The record originates from a study of naive and memory T cell subsets (dated by TCRdb to 2015 to 2018). Background on the whole study: The study applied an open-source, UMI-based TCR alpha and beta sequencing pipeline to sorted naive and memory peripheral blood T cell subsets. RNA was DNase-treated and reverse transcribed with TCR constant-region primers, mostly using SuperScript III. IgG serology results and the functional CMV T cell responses were in complete agreement.

General findings and caveats noted by the study authors: The repertoire findings for the naive and memory subsets could not be validated against a ground truth because none was available. Clonotypes were defined as single alpha or beta chain sequences, not paired alpha/beta receptors. After error correction, over 90% of naive TCR sequences appeared only once, giving much steeper abundance distributions than memory subsets. Naive repertoires, especially CD8, contained a few larger clonotypes, possibly memory cells re-expressing CD45RA. The abundance of TCRs followed a power law with an exponent that differed between naive and memory subsets yet stayed consistent across the three individuals. RNA-based TCR counts may be influenced by expression changes linked to T cell activation and differentiation. Gini index rose and Shannon and inverse Simpson diversity fell from naive through CM, EM and EMRA in both CD4 and CD8 cells.

TCR alpha and beta chain libraries were amplified separately from the second PCR step onward. The CMV status of each donor was determined by measuring IFNgamma production from CD4+ T cells after fresh PBMCs had been stimulated overnight with CMV viral lysate. Using Miltenyi beads, CD4 T cells were first positively selected, and CD8 T cells were then positively selected from the CD4-negative fraction. Cells were stained for CD3, CD4, CD8, CD45RA, CD27 and a live/dead dye and were sorted on a BD Aria II into four subsets based on CD45RA and CD27. A few healthy volunteers provided blood, and each donor's sample was split into CD4 and CD8 T cells and then further divided into four differentiation subsets. Approximately 120 ml of peripheral blood was taken from each donor, and PBMC were separated by density-gradient centrifugation on Ficoll-Paque PLUS. Sorted cells were lysed in RLT buffer, and RNA was extracted with a Qiagen RNeasy kit and stored at -80°C.

The library was produced with UMI-ligation and nested PCR. The beta constant-region primer was an equimolar mix of two oligonucleotides covering both TRBC1 and TRBC2. T4 RNA ligase 1 ligated a single-stranded oligonucleotide carrying the SP2 primer and a 12-nucleotide UMI to the cDNA 3' end. Four rounds of PCR, combining the SP2 primer with nested alpha and beta constant-region primers, were used to amplify the ligated cDNA. Incubation of the ligation reaction lasted roughly 20-25 hours at 16 degrees C. PCR2 was usually performed as a SYBR Green qPCR and halted at a preset threshold so that over-amplification would not occur. Apart from the first purification, every purification step used Agencourt AMPure XP magnetic beads. Library amounts were measured by Qubit and library quality was assessed on a TapeStation, where the main peak was expected at around 650 bp. The pooled libraries were sequenced on an Illumina MiSeq using v2 2x251 paired-end kits, which usually yielded roughly 0.85-2.1 million reads per sample. Each sample library was pooled at about 4 nM, and roughly 4.5-7.5% PhiX was included to improve cluster recognition. The published analysis was carried out like this. V and J genes were assigned to Demultiplexor-processed FASTQ reads by Decombinator through tag matching, with a single base-pair mismatch being allowed. Collapsinator relied on UMIs to fix sequencing errors as well as frequency errors caused by PCR heterogeneity. TCRs were translated and CDR3s were extracted from the conserved cysteine to the FGXG phenylalanine by CDR3Translator, with non-productive sequences being flagged. Gini, Shannon entropy and inverse Simpson indices were calculated on repertoires subsampled to equal numbers of UMI-defined TCRs. Clonotype abundance distributions were fitted to a power law by maximum likelihood within the linear range. Similar UMI counts, unique TCR numbers and clonal distributions were obtained with the pipeline and with MIGEC on one naive CD8 sample. One analysis removed from the naive repertoire any naive TCRs that were also found in any memory subset from the same donor. A set of approximately 6,800 CMV-associated CDR3 sequences, compiled from VDJdb and a published dataset, was used to search the repertoires. In-frame beta chains were kept once TCRdb had trimmed the public reads at Q25 with fastp and called clones with MiXCR. Each entry merges the rows of one CDR3 protein and shows their most common DNA and genes. These V and J calls derive from TCRdb rather than the authors' analysis. This sample gives 150,000 or so distinct CDR3 sequences in total; over 15% of them show up just once. 0.14% of the sample is in the top ten clones.

This chain is built from TRBV6-1 and TRBJ2-7, and TRBD2 matches 10 of the central bases. Sequenced material: naive CD4+ T cells from blood. The sample's cell subset or site label is to be understood as: naive T cells, CD45RA high CD27+. This receptor was identified in a human donor in good health. The CDR3 here reads CASREIAGLANYEQYF. The DNA reads as follows: TGTGCCAGCAGGGAGATTGCGGGACTAGCGAACTACGAGCAGTACTTC.